This T cell receptor (beta chain) was obtained from a study of blood T cell repertoires in COVID-19. Study background: Specimens from acute and convalescent COVID-19 originated in the United States, Italy and Spain. T cells, B-cell-depleted T cells, or PBMCs supplied cDNA or gDNA.

Original analysis: Reference gene primers were amplified, and this amplification served to estimate nucleated cell counts. Clones were sequenced by immunoSEQ multiplex PCR, and TCRdb holds only the in-frame ones, with some missing. The DNA gave D and trimming, while V, J and clone size come from that table. This table has fewer than 25,000 clones, roughly 88% appearing once. The receptor was isolated from a man in his 70s with acute or convalescent COVID-19. The source material was peripheral blood.

CDR3: CASSIHSGGSSYNEQFF. CDR3 DNA: TGTGCCAGCAGCATACACTCGGGGGGTTCCTCCTACAATGAGCAGTTCTTC. The chain has TRBV11-3 and TRBJ2-1; 7 nucleotides match TRBD2. The CDR3 extends over 17 amino acids. In germline, CDR1 is SGHNT, CDR2 YENEEA. The trim removed 5 bases at V and 0 bases at J, leaving 10 bases unmatched.